This T cell receptor beta chain was identified in a study of identical twins. After template switching added a universal primer site, the resulting cDNA carried unique molecular identifiers. TCRdb independently ran MiXCR on the 5' RACE reads; one entry per CDR3 protein. This sample has some 730,000 distinct CDR3 sequences; approximately 18% occur once, and the top ten carry around 13%. The germline CDR1 and CDR2 sequences are DFQATT and SNEGSKA (reference sequence). The CDR3 spans 15 residues. Trimming removed 5 bases at V and 8 bases at J, with 22 bases between. This same sample was also part of a study on T cells expressing NK-cell markers. That paper notes: Seven donors tested HCMV-seropositive and one tested seronegative among the eight sequenced. Several donors showed dominant NKG2C+ clonotypes comprising roughly 1.0-7.5% of their CD8+ T cells. No clear determination of HCMV specificity was made for expanded NKG2C+ T cell clones.

The rearrangement uses TRBV20-1 and TRBJ2-1; a possible D gene is TRBD2 (5 bases). Sequencing input: PBMCs. This receptor was obtained from a woman aged 18-29 years in good health. CDR3 sequence reads: CSALLYGLAGDEQFF. CDR3 nucleotide sequence: TGCAGTGCTCTCCTTTACGGACTCGCGGGTGATGAGCAGTTCTTC.